This T cell receptor (beta chain) was observed in a study of blood T cell repertoires in COVID-19. Study information: Whether acute or convalescent, the COVID-19 samples came from the United States, Italy and Spain.

Original handling: Quantification of nucleated cells was approximated via reference gene primer amplification. Assay used: immunoSEQ multiplex PCR; TCRdb lists only in-frame clones, some missing. V and J calls and clone size are those listed in that table; D and trimming were worked out from the DNA. The sample consists of roughly 250,000 clones, 87% of them appearing once. This sequence originates from a man aged 55 to 70 who had recovered from COVID-19. The material sequenced was peripheral blood.

CDR3 region: CASGSRGSPLHF. The CDR3 region has the DNA TGTGCCAGCGGAAGCAGGGGTTCACCCCTCCACTTT. V and J are TRBV7-2 and TRBJ1-6; tentatively, D is TRBD1 (6 bases). This CDR3 region has 12 residues. Germline V gives CDR1 SGHTA, CDR2 FQGNSA. Between the trimmed V and J ends, which lost 8 bases and 9 bases, there was a span of 11 bases.